Presented here are 10 T cell receptor beta chains from one specimen sequenced in a study of cytomegalovirus exposure and HLA in healthy donors. The PCR ran on 60 Vbeta and 13 Jbeta primers. Sequencing was performed with immunoSEQ multiplex PCR; in TCRdb, only in-frame clones are kept and a portion is missing. The data contain over 150,000 clones, roughly 82% of them singletons. Material for sequencing was PBMCs. These receptors came from a girl aged 5-17 years in good health and CMV-seropositive.

This chain uses TRBV13 with TRBJ2-7, with 10 bases aligning to TRBD1. V was pared by 4 bases and J by 5 bases, with 8 bases of the junction left unmatched. Germline CDR1 PRHDT, CDR2 FYEKMQ (reference sequence). The CDR3 runs 15 residues. The CDR3: CASSSGTGVKNEQYF. Written as DNA, the CDR3 is TGTGCCAGCAGCTCAGGGACAGGGGTAAAGAACGAGCAGTACTTC.

This clone has only a few counts. CDR3 DNA sequence: TGCAGCGTTGGGACAGCCTGGGGCTACACCTTC. Amino acids: CSVGTAWGYTF. V gene TRBV29-1 combines with J gene TRBJ1-2; a weak D match, TRBD1 (6 bases). Germline assignment: CDR1 SQVTM and CDR2 ANQGSEA. The CDR3 totals 11 residues. Trimming removed 4 bases at V and 8 bases at J, with 11 bases between.

The rearrangement uses TRBV7-9 and TRBJ2-5; TRBD1 agrees at 9 bases. There are 15 residues in the CDR3. In germline, CDR1 is SEHNR, CDR2 FQNEAQ (reference sequence). Unmatched junction bases numbered 9, after V lost 5 bases and J lost 5 bases. This chain's CDR3 is CASSQYRGPGETQYF. The CDR3, as DNA: TGTGCCAGCAGCCAGTACAGGGGGCCGGGGGAGACCCAGTACTTC.

The chain recombines TRBV19 with TRBJ1-2; no reliable D call. Germline V gene lookup returns CDR1 LNHDA and CDR2 SQIVND (reference sequence). The CDR3 is made up of 13 amino acids. The V gene lost 5 bases and the J gene lost 4 bases, with 11 bases spanning the gap. In nucleotides, the CDR3 is TGTGCCAGTAGTCCTGAAAGGAGCTATGGCTACACCTTC. It yields the protein CASSPERSYGYTF.

The chain combines TRBV6-5 with TRBJ1-4; TRBD1 might be the D (6 bases). The CDR3 loop spans 15 amino acids. Germline V gene data show CDR1 as MNHEY and CDR2 as SVGAGI. The germline V and J ends were trimmed by 6 bases and 2 bases, with 13 bases remaining between them. The CDR3 here is CASSPSGHTNEKLFF. The DNA of the CDR3 is TGTGCCAGCAGCCCCTCGGGACACACTAATGAAAAACTGTTTTTT.

The chain carries TRBV25-1 and TRBJ2-7; the D gene is possibly TRBD2 (7 bases). Germline CDR1 and CDR2: MGHDK and SYGVNS. Trimming pared 6 bases from V and 6 bases from J, leaving 21 bases between. The CDR3 is 15 amino acids. The CDR3 coding sequence is TGTGCCAGCAGCGCCTTGGGGGGGCCTGCGGGCGAGCAGTACTTC. It is translated as CASSALGGPAGEQYF.

The rearrangement uses TRBV11-2 and TRBJ1-5; no firm D call. The CDR3 runs 13 residues. V was pared by 6 bases and J by 9 bases, with 15 bases between. Germline CDR1 reads SGHAT; CDR2 reads FQNNGV. The CDR3 region has the DNA TGTGCCAGCAGTTGGACGGAGGATGGGCCCCAGCATTTT. Amino acid sequence: CASSWTEDGPQHF.

The chain is built from TRBV9 and TRBJ2-3; D is undetermined. This CDR3 is 15 amino acids long. V was shortened by 0 bases and J by 4 bases, with 12 bases between the two germline ends. The germline gives CDR1 SGDLS, CDR2 YYNGEE. The CDR3 sequence is CASSVAPGSSDTQYF. CDR3 DNA: TGTGCCAGCAGCGTAGCCCCCGGGTCGTCAGATACGCAGTATTTT. Supplemented by reference TRBV9 and TRBJ2-3, the full variable domain reads DSGVTQTPKHLITATGQRVTLRCSPRSGDLSVYWYQQSLDQGLQFLIQYYNGEERAKGNILERFSAQQFPDLHSELNLSSLELGDSALYFCASSVAPGSSDTQYFGPGTRLTVL.

The V gene is TRBV5-4, the J gene TRBJ2-1; 12 bases align to TRBD2. The CDR3 length is 15 residues. Germline CDR1 SGHNT, CDR2 YYREEE (reference sequence). V shed 4 bases and J 6 bases; nucleotides not matched to a gene: 5. CDR3 sequence (DNA): TGTGCCAGCAGCACACTAGCGGGGGGAGCCAATGAGCAGTTCTTC. Amino acid sequence: CASSTLAGGANEQFF.

The chain employs TRBV5-1 and TRBJ1-2; D is unclear. The V gene lost 4 bases and the J gene lost 5 bases, with 15 bases spanning the gap. Germline values: CDR1 SGHRS, CDR2 YFSETQ. The CDR3 extends over 14 amino acids. For the CDR3, the DNA is TGCGCCAGCAGCACCGGGAGGGCAGTTTATGGCTACACCTTC. Its translation: CASSTGRAVYGYTF.